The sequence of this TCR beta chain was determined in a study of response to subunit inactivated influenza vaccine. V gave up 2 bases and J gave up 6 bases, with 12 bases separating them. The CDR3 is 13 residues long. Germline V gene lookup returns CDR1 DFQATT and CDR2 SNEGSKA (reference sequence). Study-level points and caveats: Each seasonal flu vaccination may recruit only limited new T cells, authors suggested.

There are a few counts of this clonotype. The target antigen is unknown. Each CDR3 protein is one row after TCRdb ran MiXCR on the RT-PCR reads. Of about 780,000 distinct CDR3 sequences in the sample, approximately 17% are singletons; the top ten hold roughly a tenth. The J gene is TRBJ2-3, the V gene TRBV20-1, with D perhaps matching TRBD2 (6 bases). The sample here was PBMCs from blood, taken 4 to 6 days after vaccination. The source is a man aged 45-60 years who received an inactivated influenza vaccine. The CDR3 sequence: CSARFLALDTQYF. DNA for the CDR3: TGCAGTGCTAGATTTCTAGCGTTGGATACGCAGTATTTT.